This T cell receptor (beta chain) comes out of a study of T cell responses to AZD1222 COVID-19 vaccine. The study's findings and limits: There were repertoire samples only from the period after the peak T cell response. The breadth and depth of Spike-specific TCRs increased once two AZD1222 doses had been given.

A remark on this clone: Its antigen remains unidentified.

Sequenced by immunoSEQ multiplex PCR; TCRdb stores in-frame clones only, minus some. Of roughly 120,000 clones in the sample, 89% were seen once. The CDR3 is 16 residues long. Trimming removed 5 bases from V and 4 bases from J; junction bases left unmatched: 13. This receptor was identified in an adult in good health. The sample consisted of peripheral blood, taken on day 0 of AZD1222 vaccination. The J gene is TRBJ1-2, the V gene TRBV5-3; 8 positions agree with TRBD1. TRBV5-3 is an ORF, with its function uncertain. The chain's CDR3 is CARRVPDRALGYGYTF. The CDR3 DNA is TGTGCCAGAAGGGTCCCGGACAGGGCTCTGGGCTATGGCTACACCTTC.